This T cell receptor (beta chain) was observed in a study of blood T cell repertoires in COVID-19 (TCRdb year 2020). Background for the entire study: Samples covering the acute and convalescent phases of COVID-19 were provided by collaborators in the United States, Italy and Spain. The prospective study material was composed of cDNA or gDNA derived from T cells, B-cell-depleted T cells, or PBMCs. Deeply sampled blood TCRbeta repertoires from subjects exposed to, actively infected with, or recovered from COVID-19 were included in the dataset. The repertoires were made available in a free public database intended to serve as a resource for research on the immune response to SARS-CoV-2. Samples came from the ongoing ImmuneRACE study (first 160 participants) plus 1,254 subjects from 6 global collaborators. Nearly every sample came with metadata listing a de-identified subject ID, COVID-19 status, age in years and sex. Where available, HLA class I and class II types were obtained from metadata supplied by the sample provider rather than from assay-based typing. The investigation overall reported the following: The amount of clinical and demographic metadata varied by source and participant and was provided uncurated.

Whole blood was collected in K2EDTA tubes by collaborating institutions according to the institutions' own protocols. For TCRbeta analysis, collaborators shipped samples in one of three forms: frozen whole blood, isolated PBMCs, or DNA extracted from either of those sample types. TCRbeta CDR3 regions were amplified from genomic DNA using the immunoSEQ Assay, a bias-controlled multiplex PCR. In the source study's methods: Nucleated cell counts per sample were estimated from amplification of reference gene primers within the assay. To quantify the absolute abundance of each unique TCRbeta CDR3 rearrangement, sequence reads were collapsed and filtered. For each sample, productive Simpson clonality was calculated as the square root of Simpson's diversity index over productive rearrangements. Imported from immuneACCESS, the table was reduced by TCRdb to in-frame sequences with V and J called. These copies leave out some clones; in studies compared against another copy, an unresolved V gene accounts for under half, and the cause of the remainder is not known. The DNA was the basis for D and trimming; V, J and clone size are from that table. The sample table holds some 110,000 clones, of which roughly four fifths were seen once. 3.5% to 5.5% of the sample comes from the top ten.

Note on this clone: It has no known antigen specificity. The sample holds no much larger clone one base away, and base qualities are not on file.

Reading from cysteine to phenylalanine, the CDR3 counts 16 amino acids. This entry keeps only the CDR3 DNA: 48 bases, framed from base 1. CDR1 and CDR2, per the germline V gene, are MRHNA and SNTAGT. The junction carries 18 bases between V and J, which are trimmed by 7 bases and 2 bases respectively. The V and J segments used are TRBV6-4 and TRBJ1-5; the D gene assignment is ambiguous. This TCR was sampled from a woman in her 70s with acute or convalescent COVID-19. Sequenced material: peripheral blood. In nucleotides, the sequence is TGTGCCAGCACAGAATGGCGGGGATGGGGCAATCAGCCCCAGCATTTT. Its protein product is CASTEWRGWGNQPQHF.